The entry below gives a single T cell receptor beta chain sequence along with its context. What it recognizes is unknown. V lost 8 bases and J 0 bases, leaving 11 bases between the germline ends. CDR1 and CDR2 (germline): MNHEY, SMNVEV (reference sequence). The length of the CDR3 is 13 residues. CD45RO-negative, CCR7-positively selected cells formed the naive CD8 fraction, excluding terminally differentiated effector memory CD45RA+ cells. Healthy and HIV-negative, the adult donors had no recent acute infections or vaccinations. The sample belongs to a study of shared clonotypes between healthy human individuals. Study-wide results and limits: Four donors held 4.5% to 5% of naive CD4 clonotypes in common.

Over several immunoSEQ plates, each subset's genomic DNA was distributed in even portions. Using immunoSEQ multiplex PCR, the repertoire was profiled, and TCRdb retains in-frame clones only, with some absent. The sample lists about 2.1 million clones; approximately 92% were seen once. This rearrangement joins TRBV27 to TRBJ2-7; the D gene is possibly TRBD1 (6 bases). The clonotype was recovered from a man younger than 35 in good health. Some clones in this sample may be carry-over from other donors' samples. Sequencing input: naive CD8+ T cells from PBMCs. CDR3 region: CASARGSSYEQYF. CDR3 DNA: TGTGCCAGCGCCAGGGGTAGCTCCTACGAGCAGTACTTC.